The sequence of this TCR beta chain was determined in a study of blood T cell repertoires in COVID-19. The CDR3 is 14 amino acids. Per the original methods: Amplification of reference gene primers provided the estimated nucleated cell counts. Profiling relied on immunoSEQ multiplex PCR, and the TCRdb table lists in-frame clones only, not all of them. The DNA gave D and trimming, while V, J and clone size come from that table. The table has roughly 140,000 clones, 80% to 90% seen once. Sample: peripheral blood. This TCR was recovered from a woman between 40 and 55 years old with acute or convalescent COVID-19. V gene TRBV21-1 combines with J gene TRBJ1-1. TRBV21-1 is a documented pseudogene. The CDR3 coding sequence is TGTGCCAGCAGCTTCCACTCCGAGTTGGCTGAAGCTTTCTTT. Amino acid sequence: CASSFHSELAEAFF.